The clone carrying this TCR beta chain was counted a few times. Healthy Caucasians alone served as donors. Addition of a universal primer site occurred through template switching, and cDNA carried unique molecular identifiers. TCRdb used MiXCR to reprocess the 5' RACE reads, holding one entry per CDR3 protein. Here the sample spans roughly 630,000 distinct CDR3 sequences, roughly 6.6% being singletons. The data originate from a study of identical twins. V was pared by 5 bases and J by 5 bases, with 14 bases between. The CDR3 is 14 residues long. These data were likewise used in another study, on yellow fever vaccine responses in identical twins.

The chain is built from TRBV12-3 or TRBV12-4 and TRBJ2-3; possibly TRBD2 for D (6 bases). The clonotype was recovered from a woman aged 18 to 35 in good health. Source material: PBMCs. CDR3 in amino acids: CASSPGTGRDTQYF. CDR3 coding DNA: TGTGCCAGCAGTCCAGGGACTGGACGAGATACGCAGTATTTT.